This T cell receptor (beta chain) is drawn from a study of identical twins (dated by TCRdb to 2015 to 2016). With regard to the full study: To test whether fetal clonotypes persist, this study deep-sequenced TCR alpha and beta repertoires from monozygotic twins, from unrelated adults of various ages, and from cord blood. To rule out contamination, the twin experiments were replicated at different times with different library preparation protocols. General study outcomes and caveats: Abundant cord blood beta clonotypes had fewer insertions, young adult naive repertoires showed a similar but weaker trend, and memory repertoires showed no such trend. Zero-insertion analyses could be partly confounded by invariant T cells such as MAIT and iNKT, though diverse VJ usage argued against such confounding for most clonotypes. Compared with coincidental sharing between unrelated individuals, out-of-frame TCR alpha sequences shared between twins showed an excess of sequences with low generation probability. In monozygotic twins, recombination models systematically underestimated out-of-frame TCR alpha sharing, but the models matched the sharing seen between unrelated individuals. A weaker excess of twin sharing was found in beta out-of-frame sequences because the signal-to-noise ratio was lowered by fewer shared sequences. Because the same donors could not be followed over many years, the conclusions depended on cross-sectional statistical analysis.

This clonotype was counted a few times. Which antigen it targets is not known. Base qualities are not at hand, and no much larger clone is one base apart. Every donor in the study was a healthy Caucasian. The CDR3 has 13 amino acids, counting the end cysteine and phenylalanine. Of the read, only the CDR3 DNA is kept; its 39 bases are in frame from base 1. The germline V gene (reference sequence) yields DFQATT for CDR1 and SNEGSKA for CDR2. Library preparation used 5' RACE. The data were produced on an Illumina HiSeq 2000. Template switching introduced a universal primer binding site; the final cDNA contained a unique molecular identifier, enabling accurate counting of TCR cDNA molecules. Specific primers in the conserved constant-segment region were used to synthesize first-strand cDNA for TCR alpha and beta chains. To control for contamination, each cDNA library was double barcoded with a SMART-Mk sample barcode plus Illumina barcodes. TruSeq adapter sequences and Illumina sample barcodes were added in two successive PCR steps. Sequencing of the TCR alpha and beta cDNA libraries was done on the Illumina HiSeq platform using custom primers. Per the source publication's procedure: Unique molecular identifiers were extracted from raw reads with MiGEC, and CDR3 positions were determined with MiXCR. Recombination models were inferred per individual with the repgenHMM and IGoR tools using an EM algorithm. The analysis of shared clonotypes was done with the tcR package in R, with sharing normalized by the product of cloneset sizes. To study raw recombination without the effects of thymic and clonal selection, out-of-frame nonproductive sequences were analyzed. The public reads were reprocessed in TCRdb via fastp at Q25 and MiXCR, keeping in-frame beta chains. Rows merge per CDR3 protein into single entries with the most common DNA and genes. The V and J calls were not made by the authors but by TCRdb's processing. Across this sample there are around 1.7 million distinct CDR3 sequences, with about 32% seen only once. Clones ranked in the top ten supply 0.25% to 0.3% of the sample.

The origin of this receptor is a newborn girl in good health. Sequencing was performed on cord blood. Here the chain combines TRBV20-1 and TRBJ1-1; the D gene is perhaps TRBD1, from 6 matching bases. The CDR3 sequence is CRAPWAGDTEAFF. The nucleotide sequence reads as follows: TGCAGGGCCCCGTGGGCAGGGGACACTGAAGCTTTCTTT.